The 30 T cell receptor beta chains below were found in one sample sequenced in a study of T cell responses to AZD1222 COVID-19 vaccine. Method: immunoSEQ multiplex PCR; TCRdb's copy keeps in-frame clones and lacks some. The sample gives approximately 75,000 clones, about 90% of which show up once; over 1.1% is in the top ten. The specimen comprised peripheral blood, sampled 28 days after the second AZD1222 dose. These TCRs come from an adult who received the AZD1222 COVID-19 vaccine.

This clone was counted a few times. The DNA for the CDR3 is TGTGCCAGCAGCCAGGATCCGGTATATGGCTACACCTTC. Protein sequence: CASSQDPVYGYTF. The chain carries TRBV3-1 (or the pseudogene TRBV3-2) and TRBJ1-2; D is ambiguous. This CDR3 spans 13 amino acids. V shed 3 bases and J shed 5 bases, with 10 bases lying between them. Germline-derived CDR1 and CDR2 are LGHDT and YNNKEL (reference sequence).

The chain couples TRBV4-3 to TRBJ1-1; D gene uncertain. The germline gives CDR1 LGHNA, CDR2 YSLEER. V was cut by 0 bases and J by 5 bases, with 13 bases left in between. This CDR3 spans 15 amino acids. CDR3 residues: CASSQDAGLETEAFF. CDR3 in DNA: TGCGCCAGCAGCCAAGATGCGGGGTTGGAGACTGAAGCTTTCTTT.

The table lists this clone with a count of one. The CDR3 DNA follows: TGTGCCAGCAGCTCTTCGGGGAGGGGGCTAAGGGACAATGAGCAGTTCTTC. Translating it yields CASSSSGRGLRDNEQFF. The rearrangement joins TRBV11-2 to TRBJ2-1; either TRBD1 or TRBD2 may supply D (7 bases each). The germline gives CDR1 SGHAT, CDR2 FQNNGV. The CDR3 is made up of 17 amino acids. V shed 4 bases and J shed 5 bases, with 21 bases lying between them.

With regard to this clone: Different DNA sequences within this sample yield the same CDR3. The gene calls are TRBV3-1 (or the pseudogene TRBV3-2) and TRBJ2-5; 7 bases are shared with TRBD2. This CDR3 region has 14 residues. J was trimmed by 2 bases and V by 1 base; bases with no gene match: 1. Germline loops: CDR1 LGHDT, CDR2 YNNKEL (reference sequence). CDR3 amino acids: CASSQGTRQETQYF. CDR3 sequence (DNA): TGTGCCAGCAGCCAAGGGACTAGACAAGAGACCCAGTACTTC.

The CDR3 DNA reads TGTGCCAGCAGTTTAGGCAAAGCCTACGAGCAGTACTTC. Amino acid sequence: CASSLGKAYEQYF. This chain joins TRBV27 and TRBJ2-7; the D is unclear. Germline V gives CDR1 MNHEY, CDR2 SMNVEV (reference sequence). With 2 bases removed from V and 2 bases from J, the gap between germline ends came to 7 bases. The CDR3 extends over 13 amino acids.

The V and J genes are TRBV7-9 and TRBJ2-7; tentative D call: TRBD1 (6 bases). CDR1 is SEHNR, CDR2 FQNEAQ, per germline (reference sequence). This CDR3 spans 13 amino acids. Trimming took off 4 bases at V and 3 bases at J, with 10 bases between the two ends. CDR3 DNA: TGTGCCAGCAGCTCACGACAGGACTACGAGCAGTACTTC. Encoded protein: CASSSRQDYEQYF.

The chain has TRBV9 and TRBJ2-1, with D tentatively TRBD1 or TRBD2 (6 bases each). This CDR3 contains 15 residues. V gave up 5 bases and J gave up 0 bases, with 12 bases separating them. Germline loops: CDR1 SGDLS, CDR2 YYNGEE. The CDR3 spells CASSLQGLSYNEQFF. CDR3 sequence (DNA): TGTGCCAGCAGTTTACAGGGACTCTCCTACAATGAGCAGTTCTTC. The entire variable domain, with the rest obtained from reference TRBV9 and TRBJ2-1, is as follows: DSGVTQTPKHLITATGQRVTLRCSPRSGDLSVYWYQQSLDQGLQFLIQYYNGEERAKGNILERFSAQQFPDLHSELNLSSLELGDSALYFCASSLQGLSYNEQFFGPGTRLTVL.

The genes are TRBV7-2 and TRBJ1-3; D not resolved. The CDR3 covers 16 residues. Trimming stripped 5 bases from V and 0 bases from J, with 14 bases between. Germline V gene data show CDR1 as SGHTA and CDR2 as FQGNSA. In nucleotides, the CDR3 is TGTGCCAGCAGCCCGTCTTTGGGGAACTCTGGAAACACCATATATTTT. Its translation: CASSPSLGNSGNTIYF.

This clone was counted a single time. CDR3 sequence: CASSYRQGNQPQHF. Written as DNA, the CDR3 is TGTGCCAGCAGTTACAGGCAGGGCAATCAGCCCCAGCATTTT. The chain joins TRBV6-2 or TRBV6-3 to TRBJ1-5; D not resolved. Trimming pared 2 bases from V and 2 bases from J, leaving 7 bases between. Germline V lookup: CDR1 MNHEY, CDR2 SVGEGT. The CDR3 spans 14 residues.

V is TRBV9 and J is TRBJ2-7; TRBD2 agrees at 12 bases. Looked up from germline, CDR1 is SGDLS and CDR2 is YYNGEE. V trimming: 0 bases; J trimming: 7 bases; junction bases outside the gene matches: 8. CDR3 size: 16 residues. The CDR3 coding sequence is TGTGCCAGCAGCGTAGACCCTCTAGCGGGGGGGCGTGAGCAGTACTTC. Translated, it gives CASSVDPLAGGREQYF.

V and J are TRBV6-5 and TRBJ2-7; D uncertain. Germline-derived CDR1 and CDR2 are MNHEY and SVGAGI. Trimming took off 2 bases at V and 0 bases at J, with 11 bases between the two ends. The CDR3 is 15 amino acids. The CDR3 here is CASSYMGLISYEQYF. CDR3 coding DNA: TGTGCCAGCAGTTACATGGGCCTTATCTCCTACGAGCAGTACTTC.

The rearrangement joins TRBV3-1 (or the pseudogene TRBV3-2) to TRBJ1-4; D is possibly TRBD1 (5 bases). Germline V gene data show CDR1 as LGHDT and CDR2 as YNNKEL (reference sequence). The CDR3 length is 14 residues. Trimming pared 4 bases from V and 11 bases from J, leaving 17 bases between. The CDR3 here is CASSRRDSRRKLFF. CDR3 nucleotide sequence: TGTGCCAGCAGCCGGCGGGACTCCCGGCGGAAACTGTTTTTT.

The V call is TRBV4-1, the J call TRBJ1-4; D gene unclear. Germline CDR1 and CDR2: MGHRA and YSYEKL. The V end lost 1 base, the J end lost 0 bases, and 9 bases lay between the germline ends. This CDR3 has 16 residues. The CDR3 nucleotides are TGCGCCAGCAGCCAAGTAAGTGCGGCAACTAATGAAAAACTGTTTTTT. As protein: CASSQVSAATNEKLFF.

The rearrangement uses TRBV11-3 and TRBJ1-2, with 10 bases that match TRBD1. CDR1 is SGHNT, CDR2 YENEEA, per germline. The CDR3 has 19 amino acids. V shed 5 bases and J 4 bases; nucleotides not matched to a gene: 19. The CDR3 DNA follows: TGTGCCAGCAGCCCGTTTCCCCCAGACGACAGGGGGCGAGTCTATGGCTACACCTTC. Residues: CASSPFPPDDRGRVYGYTF.

This clone was seen a single time. This chain connects TRBV16 to TRBJ2-1; no reliable D call. Trimming took off 0 bases at V and 2 bases at J, with 5 bases between the two ends. There are 14 residues in the CDR3. Germline V gene lookup returns CDR1 KGHSY and CDR2 FQNENV. CDR3 amino acids: CASSQSAPYNEQFF. The CDR3 DNA sequence: TGTGCCAGCAGCCAATCGGCGCCCTACAATGAGCAGTTCTTC.

This clone came up a few times. The V gene is TRBV2, the J gene TRBJ1-2; D gene ambiguous. The CDR3 contains 13 residues. V lost 3 bases, J lost 8 bases, and 13 bases lay in between. CDR1 SNHLY and CDR2 FYNNEI come from the germline V gene. Here the CDR3 reads CASSDEGSRGYTF. CDR3 nucleotide sequence: TGTGCCAGCAGTGATGAGGGTAGTCGGGGCTACACCTTC.

The V gene is TRBV27, the J gene TRBJ2-7; a weak D match, TRBD2 (7 bases). CDR1 and CDR2 from the germline V gene are MNHEY and SMNVEV (reference sequence). With 3 bases removed from V and 5 bases from J, the gap between germline ends came to 11 bases. CDR3 size: 13 residues. CDR3 DNA: TGTGCCAGCAGTTTTGGGGGGGCCAACGAGCAGTACTTC. Translated, it gives CASSFGGANEQYF.

The gene calls are TRBV2 and TRBJ2-7; the D gene is possibly TRBD1 (6 bases). The CDR3 is 14 residues long. V lost 6 bases and J 4 bases, leaving 16 bases between the germline ends. The germline V gene encodes CDR1 SNHLY and CDR2 FYNNEI. The CDR3 region is CASSTGLIGYEQYF. The CDR3 nucleotides read TGTGCCAGCAGCACAGGGTTGATAGGGTACGAGCAGTACTTC.

This clone was picked up one time. The V gene is TRBV7-3, the J gene TRBJ2-7; tentative D call: TRBD2 (6 bases). V lost 5 bases and J 3 bases, leaving 14 bases between the germline ends. Germline V gives CDR1 SGHTA, CDR2 FQGTGA. The CDR3 loop spans 14 amino acids. The CDR3 coding sequence is TGTGCCAGCAGCCCGGGACTCAATAACTACGAGCAGTACTTC. As protein: CASSPGLNNYEQYF.

This chain links TRBV29-1 with TRBJ2-7; TRBD1 aligns across 9 bases. CDR1 and CDR2 (germline): SQVTM, ANQGSEA. CDR3 length: 15 amino acids. V shed 6 bases and J 4 bases; nucleotides not matched to a gene: 13. CDR3 sequence: CSVDDPGTGMYEQYF. CDR3 in DNA: TGCAGCGTAGACGATCCCGGGACAGGGATGTACGAGCAGTACTTC.

V is TRBV6-2 or TRBV6-3 and J is TRBJ2-7; TRBD2 might be the D (6 bases). V gave up 7 bases and J gave up 5 bases, with 18 bases separating them. The CDR3 has 14 residues. Germline CDR1 and CDR2: MNHEY and SVGEGT. The DNA for the CDR3 is TGTGCCAGCACCCCCCCGGGGGATTGGGACGAGCAGTACTTC. Translation gives CASTPPGDWDEQYF.

This clone has only a few counts. The chain combines TRBV25-1 with TRBJ2-7, with 7 positions matching TRBD2. The CDR3 is 13 amino acids. Unmatched junction bases numbered 4, after V lost 6 bases and J lost 2 bases. In germline, CDR1 is MGHDK, CDR2 SYGVNS. The CDR3 coding sequence is TGTGCCAGCAGGATGGGGGGGACCTACGAGCAGTACTTC. Translating it yields CASRMGGTYEQYF.

The V call is TRBV7-2, the J call TRBJ2-5; possible D gene TRBD2, 6 bases. This CDR3 has 16 residues. Germline V lookup: CDR1 SGHTA, CDR2 FQGNSA. Trimming removed 5 bases at V and 2 bases at J, with 18 bases between. CDR3 DNA: TGTGCCAGCAGCCCTAGCAGGGACTTCGCTCAAGAGACCCAGTACTTC. This translates into CASSPSRDFAQETQYF.

The rearrangement joins TRBV6-5 to TRBJ1-5; no definite D call. The CDR3 length is 14 residues. CDR1 and CDR2 from the germline V gene are MNHEY and SVGAGI. V lost 5 bases and J lost 2, with 10 bases in between. The CDR3 spells CASSTLWGNQPQHF. The CDR3 nucleotides are TGTGCCAGCAGTACTCTCTGGGGCAATCAGCCCCAGCATTTT.

This clone was recorded a few times. The rearrangement joins TRBV6-5 to TRBJ2-7, with 7 bases fitting TRBD1. Germline V gives CDR1 MNHEY, CDR2 SVGAGI. The CDR3 is 13 residues long. The junction had 0 bases not matched to a gene; V was cut back by 0 bases and J by 4 bases. CDR3 protein: CASSYSTGYEQYF. The CDR3 nucleotides are TGTGCCAGCAGTTACTCGACAGGGTACGAGCAGTACTTC.

Note on this clone: The sample holds other DNA sequences that translate to the same CDR3. This rearrangement joins TRBV5-6 to TRBJ2-7; D gene unclear. CDR1 and CDR2 (germline): SGHDT, YYEEEE. This CDR3 is built from 14 residues. V lost 0 bases to trimming and J lost 3 bases, with 10 bases between them. The CDR3 here is CASSLGQGHYEQYF. The CDR3 bases are TGTGCCAGCAGCTTGGGGCAAGGGCACTACGAGCAGTACTTC.

The chain carries TRBV28 and TRBJ2-3, with D perhaps TRBD1 (7 bases). The CDR3 totals 13 residues. With 6 bases removed from V and 3 bases from J, the gap between germline ends came to 10 bases. The germline CDR1 and CDR2 sequences are MDHEN and SYDVKM. CDR3 DNA sequence: TGTGCCAGCAGGCCAGGGGGGACAGATACGCAGTATTTT. Residues: CASRPGGTDTQYF.

This chain links TRBV5-1 with TRBJ2-3; 10 nucleotides align to TRBD2. The CDR3 extends over 16 amino acids. Germline values: CDR1 SGHRS, CDR2 YFSETQ. V gave up 5 bases and J gave up 6 bases; unmatched junction bases: 12. The CDR3 region is CASSPTVAGGGDTQYF. As DNA, the CDR3 is TGCGCCAGCAGTCCGACCGTAGCGGGGGGCGGGGATACGCAGTATTTT.

This clone came up once. The chain carries TRBV30 and TRBJ1-4, with D tentatively TRBD1 (5 bases). Germline CDR1 GTSNPN, CDR2 SVGIG (reference sequence). The CDR3 loop spans 13 amino acids. The V and J ends lost 5 bases and 5 bases respectively, with 12 bases between them. The CDR3 spells CAWGAKQNEKLFF. As DNA, the CDR3 is TGTGCCTGGGGGGCAAAACAAAATGAAAAACTGTTTTTT. Together with reference TRBV30 and TRBJ1-4, the CDR3 gives the full variable domain: SQTIHQWPATLVQPVGSPLSLECTVEGTSNPNLYWYRQAAGRGLQLLFYSVGIGQISSEVPQNLSASRPQDRQFILSSKKLLLSDSGFYLCAWGAKQNEKLFFGSGTQLSVL.

The rearrangement uses TRBV3-1 (or the pseudogene TRBV3-2) and TRBJ2-2, with a possible D match to TRBD1 (6 bases). The germline V gene has CDR1 LGHDT and CDR2 YNNKEL (reference sequence). The CDR3 contains 14 residues. V gave up 0 bases and J gave up 6 bases, with 8 bases separating them. Here the CDR3 reads CASSQDEGAGELFF. The CDR3 coding sequence is TGTGCCAGCAGCCAAGACGAGGGGGCCGGGGAGCTGTTTTTT.